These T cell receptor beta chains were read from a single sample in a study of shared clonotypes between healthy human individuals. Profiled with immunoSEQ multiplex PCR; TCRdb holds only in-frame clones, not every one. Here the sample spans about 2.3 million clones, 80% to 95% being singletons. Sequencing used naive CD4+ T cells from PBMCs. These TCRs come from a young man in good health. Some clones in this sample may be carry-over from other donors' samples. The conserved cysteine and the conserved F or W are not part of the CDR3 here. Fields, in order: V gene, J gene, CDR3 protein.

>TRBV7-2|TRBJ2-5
ASSPAGLETQY
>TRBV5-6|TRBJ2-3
ASSLYVGEPDTQY
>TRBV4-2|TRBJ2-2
ASSQEGGIGGELF
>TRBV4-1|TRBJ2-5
ASSQDQGKGETQY
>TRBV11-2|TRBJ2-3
ASSLAGSTDTQY
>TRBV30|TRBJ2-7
AWRSGQLSYEQY
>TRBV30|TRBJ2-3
AWTRWEAGNTDTQY
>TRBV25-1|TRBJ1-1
ASSEAQLRNTEAF
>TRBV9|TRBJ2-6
ASSVRYSGANVLT
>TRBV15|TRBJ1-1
ATSRDRGRDTEAF
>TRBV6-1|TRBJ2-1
ASTGNSGQGQRF
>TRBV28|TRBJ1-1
ASSLPGGGGGAF
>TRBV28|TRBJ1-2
ASSFLDKGGQGYT
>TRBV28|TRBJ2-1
ASRVYNEQF
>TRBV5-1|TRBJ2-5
ASSLQGEETQY
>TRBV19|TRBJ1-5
ASSIRDSNQPQH
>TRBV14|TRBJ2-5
ASSHFGLQETQY
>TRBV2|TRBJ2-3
ASSEFRGRAKSTDTQY
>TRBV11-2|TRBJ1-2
ASSSVRRTGNYGYT
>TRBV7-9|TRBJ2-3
ASSLHQAPTDTQY
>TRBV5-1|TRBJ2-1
ASAGDDREQF
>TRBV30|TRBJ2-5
AWRMGQAYQETQY
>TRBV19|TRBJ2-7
ASSTSGTLREQY
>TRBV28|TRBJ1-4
ASSLFRRGNEKLF
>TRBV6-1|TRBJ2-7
ASTQGRYEQY